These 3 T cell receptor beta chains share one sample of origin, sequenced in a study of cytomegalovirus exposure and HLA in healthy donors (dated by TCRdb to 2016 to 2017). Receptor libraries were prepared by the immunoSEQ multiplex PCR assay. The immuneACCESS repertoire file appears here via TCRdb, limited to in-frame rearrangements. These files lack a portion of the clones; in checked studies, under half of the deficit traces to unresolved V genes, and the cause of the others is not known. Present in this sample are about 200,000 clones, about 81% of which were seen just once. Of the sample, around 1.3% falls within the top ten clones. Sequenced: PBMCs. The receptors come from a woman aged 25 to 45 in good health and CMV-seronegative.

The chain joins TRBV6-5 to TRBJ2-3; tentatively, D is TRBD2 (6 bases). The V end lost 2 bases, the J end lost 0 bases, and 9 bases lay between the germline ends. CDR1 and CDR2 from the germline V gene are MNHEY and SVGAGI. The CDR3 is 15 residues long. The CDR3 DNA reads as TGTGCCAGCAGTTACGGGGGGTCTAGCACAGATACGCAGTATTTT. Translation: CASSYGGSSTDTQYF.

CDR3 DNA sequence: TGCGCCAGCAGTGATCCCGCGGGCAGCTGGGAGGGTAATGAGCAGTTCTTC. It yields the protein CASSDPAGSWEGNEQFF. The chain is built from TRBV10-1 and TRBJ2-1; 7 bases are a match to TRBD2. The germline CDR1 and CDR2 sequences are WNHNN and SYGVQD (reference sequence). The CDR3 is 17 residues long. Losses at the gene ends were 3 bases for V and 7 bases for J; bases not matched to a gene: 15.

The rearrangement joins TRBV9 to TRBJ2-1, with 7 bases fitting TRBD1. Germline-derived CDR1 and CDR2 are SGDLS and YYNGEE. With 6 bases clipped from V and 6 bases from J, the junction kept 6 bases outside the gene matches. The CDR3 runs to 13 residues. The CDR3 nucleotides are TGTGCCAGCAATTCAGGGGGTCTCAATGAGCAGTTCTTC. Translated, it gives CASNSGGLNEQFF.